The present TCR beta chain was sequenced within a study of vaccination effects on CD4 cells after COVID-19. Across the study: Samples that were drawn after vaccination came a median of 72 days after the second dose.

Cells that had been cultured for approximately ten days were the source of isolated CD4+ T cells. Participants were given two doses of BNT162b2 or mRNA-1273 vaccine. As concerns this clone: As yet, its antigen is unknown.

Germline CDR1 and CDR2: MNHNS and SASEGT. The CDR3 is 12 residues long. Trimming left V 2 bases short and J 4 bases short, with 3 bases between. The data were produced by immunoSEQ multiplex PCR, yet TCRdb's version contains in-frame clones alone and is incomplete. The profile shows 42,000 or so clones, 72% of them singletons. This material consisted of CD4+ T cells from PBMCs cultured without peptide, taken after COVID-19 vaccination. J is TRBJ1-3 and V is TRBV6-1; D remains unclear. The source of this sequence is a human donor who received a COVID-19 vaccine. In nucleotides, the CDR3 is TGTGCCAGCAGTGAATACGGAAACACCATATATTTT. Protein sequence: CASSEYGNTIYF.